This T cell receptor beta chain stems from a study of blood T cell repertoires in COVID-19. The repertoire was sequenced with immunoSEQ multiplex PCR; TCRdb's copy has only in-frame clones and lacks some. The repertoire holds about 370,000 clones, with approximately 92% as singletons. Trimming shortened V by 2 bases and J by 0 bases, and 9 bases separated the two germline ends. The germline CDR1 and CDR2 sequences are SGHRS and YFSETQ. The CDR3 length is 15 residues. V usage is TRBV5-1 and J usage is TRBJ2-1; a weak D match, TRBD2 (5 bases). This sequence originates from a man younger than 30 who had recovered from COVID-19. The sample taken for sequencing was PBMCs or T cells enriched from blood (not recorded which). In nucleotides, the CDR3 is TGCGCCAGCAGCTTCGACGGGGTCTCCTACAATGAGCAGTTCTTC. It translates to CASSFDGVSYNEQFF. Full variable domain (rest looked up from reference TRBV5-1 and TRBJ2-1): KAGVTQTPRYLIKTRGQQVTLSCSPISGHRSVSWYQQTPGQGLQFLFEYFSETQRNKGNFPGRFSGRQFSNSRSEMNVSTLELGDSALYLCASSFDGVSYNEQFFGPGTRLTVL.